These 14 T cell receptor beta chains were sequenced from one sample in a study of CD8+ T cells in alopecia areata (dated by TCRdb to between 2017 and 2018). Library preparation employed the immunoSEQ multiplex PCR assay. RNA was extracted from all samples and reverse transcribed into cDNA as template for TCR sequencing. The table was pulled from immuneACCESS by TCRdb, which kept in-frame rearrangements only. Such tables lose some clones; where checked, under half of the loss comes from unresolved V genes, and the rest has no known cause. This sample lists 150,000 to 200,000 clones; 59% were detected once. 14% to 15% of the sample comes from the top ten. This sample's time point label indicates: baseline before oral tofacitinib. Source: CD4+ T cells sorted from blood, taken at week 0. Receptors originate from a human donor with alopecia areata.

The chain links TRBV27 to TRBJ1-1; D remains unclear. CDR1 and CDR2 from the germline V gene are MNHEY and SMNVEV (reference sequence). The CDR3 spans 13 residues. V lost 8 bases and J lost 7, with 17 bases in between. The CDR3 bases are TGTGCCAGCGGCGCCCTACTAGGGCGTGAAGCTTTCTTT. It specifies CASGALLGREAFF.

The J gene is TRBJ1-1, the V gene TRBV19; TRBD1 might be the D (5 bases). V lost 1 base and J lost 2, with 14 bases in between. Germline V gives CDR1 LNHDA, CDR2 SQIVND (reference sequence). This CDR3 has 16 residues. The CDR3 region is CASSIGGQRPNTEAFF. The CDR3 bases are TGTGCCAGTAGTATAGGAGGACAAAGGCCCAACACTGAAGCTTTCTTT.

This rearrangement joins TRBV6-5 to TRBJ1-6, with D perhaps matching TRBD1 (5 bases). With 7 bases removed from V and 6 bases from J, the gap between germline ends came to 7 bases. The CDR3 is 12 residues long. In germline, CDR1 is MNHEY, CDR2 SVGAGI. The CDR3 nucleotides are TGTGCCAGCAACGGGGCTAATTCACCCCTCCACTTT. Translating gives CASNGANSPLHF.

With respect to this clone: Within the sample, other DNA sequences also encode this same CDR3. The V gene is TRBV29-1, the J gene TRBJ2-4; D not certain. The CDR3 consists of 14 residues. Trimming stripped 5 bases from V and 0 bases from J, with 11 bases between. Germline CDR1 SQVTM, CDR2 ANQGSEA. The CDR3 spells CSVRTTLAKNIQYF. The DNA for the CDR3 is TGCAGCGTTCGAACGACACTAGCCAAAAACATTCAGTACTTC.

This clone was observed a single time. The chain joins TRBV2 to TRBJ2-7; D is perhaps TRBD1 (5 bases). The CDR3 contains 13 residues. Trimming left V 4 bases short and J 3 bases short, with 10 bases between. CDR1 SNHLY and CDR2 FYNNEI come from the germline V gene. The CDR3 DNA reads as TGTGCCAGCAGTGGCGACAGAATCTACGAGCAGTACTTC. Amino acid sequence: CASSGDRIYEQYF.

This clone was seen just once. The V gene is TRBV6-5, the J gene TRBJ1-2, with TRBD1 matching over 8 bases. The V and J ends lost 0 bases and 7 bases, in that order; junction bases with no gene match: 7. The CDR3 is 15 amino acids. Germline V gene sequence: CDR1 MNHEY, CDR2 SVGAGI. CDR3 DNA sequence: TGTGCCAGCAGTTACTCGAATCCAGGGGGCTCTGGCTACACCTTC. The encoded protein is CASSYSNPGGSGYTF.

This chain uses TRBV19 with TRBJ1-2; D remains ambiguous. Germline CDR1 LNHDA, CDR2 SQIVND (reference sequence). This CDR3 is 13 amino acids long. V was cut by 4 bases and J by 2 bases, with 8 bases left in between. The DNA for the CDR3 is TGTGCCAGTAGTAGAGAACGGAACTATGGCTACACCTTC. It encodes CASSRERNYGYTF.

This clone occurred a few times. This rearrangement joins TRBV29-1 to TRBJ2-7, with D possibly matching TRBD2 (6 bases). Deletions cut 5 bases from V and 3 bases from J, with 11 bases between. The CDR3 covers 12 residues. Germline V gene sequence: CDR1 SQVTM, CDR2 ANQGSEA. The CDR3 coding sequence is TGCAGCGTTACGAGGGAGGACTACGAGCAGTACTTC. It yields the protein CSVTREDYEQYF.

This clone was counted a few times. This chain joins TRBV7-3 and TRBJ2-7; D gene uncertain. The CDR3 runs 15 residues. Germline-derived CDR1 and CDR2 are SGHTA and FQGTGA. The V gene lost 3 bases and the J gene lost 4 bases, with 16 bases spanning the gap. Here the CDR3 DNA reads TGTGCCAGCAGCTTTTCACCGACTCCGCCTTACGAGCAGTACTTC. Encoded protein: CASSFSPTPPYEQYF.

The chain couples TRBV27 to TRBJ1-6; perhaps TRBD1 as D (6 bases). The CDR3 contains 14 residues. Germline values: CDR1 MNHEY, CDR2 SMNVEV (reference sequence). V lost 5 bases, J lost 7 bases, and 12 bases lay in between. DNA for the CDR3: TGTGCCAGCAGTGACAGGCCAAAGAATTCACCCCTCCACTTT. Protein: CASSDRPKNSPLHF.

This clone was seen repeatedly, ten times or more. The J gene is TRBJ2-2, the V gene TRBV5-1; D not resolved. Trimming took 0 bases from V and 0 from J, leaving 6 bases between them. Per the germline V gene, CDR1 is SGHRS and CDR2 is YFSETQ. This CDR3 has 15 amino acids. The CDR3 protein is CASSLVQSNTGELFF. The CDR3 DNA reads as TGCGCCAGCAGCTTGGTTCAGTCGAACACCGGGGAGCTGTTTTTT.

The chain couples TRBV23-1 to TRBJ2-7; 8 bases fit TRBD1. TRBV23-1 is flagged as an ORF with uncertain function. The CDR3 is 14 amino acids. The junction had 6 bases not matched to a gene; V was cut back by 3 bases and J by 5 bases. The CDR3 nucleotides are TGCGCCAGCAGTCACCCGGACAGGGTAAACGAGCAGTACTTC. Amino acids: CASSHPDRVNEQYF.

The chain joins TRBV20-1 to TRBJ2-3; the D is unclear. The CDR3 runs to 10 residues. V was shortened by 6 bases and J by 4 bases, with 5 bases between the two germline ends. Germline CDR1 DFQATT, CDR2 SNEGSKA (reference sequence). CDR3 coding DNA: TGCAGTGCCTGGGCAGATACGCAGTATTTT. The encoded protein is CSAWADTQYF.

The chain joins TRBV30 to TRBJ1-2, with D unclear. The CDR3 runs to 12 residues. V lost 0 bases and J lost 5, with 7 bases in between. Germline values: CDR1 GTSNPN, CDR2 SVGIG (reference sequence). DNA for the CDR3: TGTGCCTGGAGTGTACCCTCGTATGGCTACACCTTC. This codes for CAWSVPSYGYTF.